This T cell receptor (beta chain) was documented in a study of human T cells and chemical hapten exposure (dated by TCRdb to the early 2020s). Study-wide context: For sensitization, 2% DPC in acetone was applied to a 2 cm by 2 cm area of upper inner arm skin. Throughout the study period of 20 to 30 weeks, patients also received therapeutic DPC doses to the scalp every week. Patch testing was done on the upper back using Finn chambers containing 0.01% DPC, and results were scored after 6 days according to International Contact Dermatitis Research Group standards. The patient cohort, mostly female, included alopecia areata with under or over 50% scalp involvement, alopecia totalis and alopecia universalis. Libraries were pooled for sequencing, and variation in per-sample TCR yields was attributed mainly to small differences in library volumes within the pool. This study followed changes in the peripheral blood TCR repertoire in vivo during primary and secondary sensitization of alopecia patients to the hapten diphenylcyclopropenone (DPC). Blood samples were taken from patients before sensitization (week 0) and at 2, 6 and about 24 weeks after DPC sensitization. Around 30 alopecia patients provided blood for TCR sequencing at one to four time points (pre-sensitization, 2, 6 and 24 weeks).

The paper as a whole reports these results and caveats: Expanded TCRs formed significantly more large CDR3 similarity clusters than pre-sensitization or healthy control sets, consistent with antigen-driven responses. Because every patient had alopecia, a presumed autoimmune disease, the patients' immune response might differ from that of healthy individuals. No change with DPC sensitization was found in the number of TCRs above 1 in 1000 frequency, and no evidence of global repertoire structure alterations was found. A positive correlation was found between the number of PT1 expanded TCRs and patch test score, with significance reached at thresholds 8, 16 and 32 but not 4. After repeated subsampling, the strength of the expansion versus patch-test correlation and the threshold at which it became significant changed.

What the time point label conveys for this sample: patch test 1, 2 weeks after DPC sensitization. The intended sense of this specimen's treatment or condition label: therapeutic diphenylcyclopropenone sensitization with weekly scalp DPC. At every patch-test visit, the blood draw took place before the patch test was put on. Patients were eligible if aged 18 to 70, diagnosed with alopecia and judged suitable for DPC therapy, and pregnant patients were excluded. Unfractionated whole blood was collected in Tempus Blood RNA tubes, and total RNA was extracted from that blood. Library prep was done by RACE. The sample was run on a NextSeq 500. During library preparation, unique molecular identifiers were attached to individual cDNA molecules so that TCRs could be counted quantitatively and reproducibly. From each blood RNA sample, both TCR alpha and TCR beta chains were sequenced. Per the original workflow: Samples had a median of 95,638 TCRs, with a range from roughly 23,224 to 700,000. V, J and CDR3 annotation of the TCR reads was performed with the Decombinator software suite. Every sample was subsampled to the same number of TCRs (28,000) for the PS versus PT1 abundance plots. TCRs were defined as expanded if absent before sensitization and observed at least eight times at the 2-week time point. TCRdb redid the processing of the public reads, applying fastp at Q25 and MiXCR, and retained in-frame beta chains. Rows are combined by CDR3 protein, so each entry shows the most common genes and DNA. Here the V and J calls rest on TCRdb's processing, not on the authors' analysis. This sample is represented by around 76,000 distinct CDR3 sequences; 10% to 15% of them were singletons. Roughly 4% of the sample is taken by the ten largest.

There are many counts of this clonotype. The antigen it binds to is not known. No much larger clonotype is one base removed from it; base qualities were not supplied. Taken from the germline V gene, the CDR1 and CDR2 loops are SGHTA and FQGNSA. Trimming takes 4 bases off V and 3 bases off J; junction bases not matched to a gene: 2. The CDR3 holds 13 amino acids from the cysteine to the phenylalanine. The CDR3 DNA has 39 bases and is translated from base 1. Here the sequenced sample was whole blood, taken in connection with sensitization to the hapten diphenylcyclopropenone (DPC). Recombination connected TRBV7-2 to TRBJ1-2, with 7 central nucleotides matching TRBD1. This receptor was obtained from a woman aged 55-70 years with alopecia areata. Some clones in this sample may be carry-over from other donors' samples. This receptor has the CDR3 CASSSGQYYGYTF. The DNA reads TGTGCCAGCAGCTCGGGACAGTACTATGGCTACACCTTC.